These 28 T cell receptor beta chains were sequenced from one sample in a study of cytomegalovirus exposure and HLA in healthy donors. PCR involved 60 Vbeta and 13 Jbeta primers. Generated by immunoSEQ multiplex PCR, the TCRdb table keeps only in-frame clones and is missing some. The sample contains under 150,000 clones, approximately 73% of which appear only once. The sequenced material came from PBMCs. The origin of the receptors is a human donor in good health.

The chain couples TRBV18 to TRBJ1-6, with D possibly being TRBD1 (6 bases). V lost 1 base, J lost 7 bases, and 8 bases lay in between. The CDR3 totals 14 residues. Germline V gives CDR1 KGHSH, CDR2 LQKENI. The CDR3 here is CASSPLGQNSPLHF. CDR3 in DNA: TGTGCCAGCTCACCACTCGGACAGAATTCACCCCTCCACTTT.

This clone has only a few counts. The chain uses TRBV5-4 and TRBJ2-1; 10 bases map to TRBD1. In germline, CDR1 is SGHNT, CDR2 YYREEE (reference sequence). V dropped 4 bases and J dropped 9; count of bases not matched to a gene: 7. CDR3 size: 14 residues. CDR3 region: CASSPGTGDGEQFF. CDR3 nucleotides: TGTGCCAGCAGCCCCGGGACAGGGGATGGTGAGCAGTTCTTC.

The chain carries TRBV10-3 and TRBJ1-1, with TRBD1 matching over 7 bases. From germline, CDR1 is ENHRY and CDR2 SYGVKD. The J segment lost 7 bases and the V segment lost 6 bases, leaving 11 bases of the junction unmatched. The CDR3 is 14 amino acids. CDR3 in amino acids: CAIRKEGQRGEAFF. In nucleotides, the CDR3 is TGTGCCATCAGGAAGGAGGGACAGCGAGGTGAAGCTTTCTTT.

V usage is TRBV2 and J usage is TRBJ2-7; 10 bases are a match to TRBD2. Per germline, CDR1 SNHLY and CDR2 FYNNEI. The ends lost 2 bases at V and 0 bases at J; junction bases unmatched: 10. This CDR3 has 18 amino acids. The CDR3 coding sequence is TGTGCCAGCAGTGAATTCCCTAGCGGGGGTTTCAGCTCCTACGAGCAGTACTTC. Its translation: CASSEFPSGGFSSYEQYF. The full variable domain, in which reference TRBV2 and TRBJ2-7 provide the parts outside the CDR3, is EPEVTQTPSHQVTQMGQEVILRCVPISNHLYFYWYRQILGQKVEFLVSFYNNEISEKSEIFDDQFSVERPDGSNFTLKIRSTKLEDSAMYFCASSEFPSGGFSSYEQYFGPGTRLTVT.

This chain connects TRBV7-9 to TRBJ2-5; D remains unclear. The CDR3 length is 17 residues. Germline V gene sequence: CDR1 SEHNR, CDR2 FQNEAQ (reference sequence). Trimming cost V 5 bases and J 2 bases, with 21 bases left between them. CDR3 DNA: TGTGCCAGCAGCCCATACCTGGCGCGACAAATACAAGAGACCCAGTACTTC. This translates into CASSPYLARQIQETQYF.

The CDR3 protein is CASSVLSGATDTQYF. In DNA, the CDR3 is TGCGCCAGCAGCGTACTTAGTGGGGCAACAGATACGCAGTATTTT. The chain employs TRBV5-1 and TRBJ2-3, with D maybe TRBD1 (5 bases). The CDR3 runs to 15 residues. Trimming shortened V by 4 bases and J by 3 bases, and 15 bases separated the two germline ends. CDR1 and CDR2 (germline): SGHRS, YFSETQ.

As regards this clone: Additional DNA sequences in this sample encode the identical CDR3. This sequence joins TRBV9 and TRBJ2-1; D perhaps matches TRBD1 (6 bases). The CDR3 loop spans 15 amino acids. With 0 bases removed from V and 4 bases from J, the gap between germline ends came to 11 bases. Germline V gene sequence: CDR1 SGDLS, CDR2 YYNGEE. CDR3 coding DNA: TGTGCCAGCAGCGTAGCTGGACAGCCTTACAATGAGCAGTTCTTC. Translated, it gives CASSVAGQPYNEQFF.

This rearrangement joins TRBV15 to TRBJ2-7; TRBD1 agrees at 7 bases. The V segment lost 3 bases and the J segment 2 bases; nucleotides outside the gene matches: 7. This CDR3 has 15 residues. The germline CDR1 and CDR2 sequences are LNHNV and YYDKDF (reference sequence). The CDR3 nucleotides read TGTGCCACCAGCAGGGACAGGACGATAACCTACGAGCAGTACTTC. It is translated as CATSRDRTITYEQYF.

V and J are TRBV7-9 and TRBJ2-3, with TRBD2 identical over 12 bases. CDR1 is SEHNR, CDR2 FQNEAQ, per germline (reference sequence). CDR3 length equals 17 residues. Trimming cost V 0 bases and J 2 bases; bases outside gene matches: 3. CDR3 sequence: CASSLAGLAGSTDTQYF. The CDR3 DNA sequence: TGTGCCAGCAGCTTAGCAGGACTAGCGGGGTCCACAGATACGCAGTATTTT. The variable domain in full, completed from reference TRBV7-9 and TRBJ2-3, reads DTGVSQNPRHKITKRGQNVTFRCDPISEHNRLYWYRQTLGQGPEFLTYFQNEAQLEKSRLLSDRFSAERPKGSFSTLEIQRTEQGDSAMYLCASSLAGLAGSTDTQYFGPGTRLTVL.

The J gene is TRBJ1-1, the V gene TRBV5-6; 10 bases fit TRBD1. The CDR3 sequence is 17 residues long. The germline V gene encodes CDR1 SGHDT and CDR2 YYEEEE. Trimming removed 0 bases from V and 2 bases from J; junction bases left unmatched: 7. The CDR3 DNA sequence: TGTGCCAGCAGCTTGGTGGGGGACAGGGGATCAAACACTGAAGCTTTCTTT. It encodes CASSLVGDRGSNTEAFF.

The chain carries TRBV6-1 and TRBJ1-6; 10 bases are a match to TRBD1. Trimming removed 2 bases from V and 9 bases from J; junction bases left unmatched: 4. CDR1 MNHNS and CDR2 SASEGT come from the germline V gene. The CDR3 has 15 residues. CDR3 in amino acids: CASSETTGGSSPLHF. The CDR3 DNA follows: TGTGCCAGCAGTGAAACGACAGGGGGCAGTTCACCCCTCCACTTT.

CDR3 nucleotides: TGCGCCAGCAGAAAACCGCCTAATACAGGGGGCGGCTATGGCTACACCTTC. Residues: CASRKPPNTGGGYGYTF. V is TRBV5-1 and J is TRBJ1-2; the match to TRBD1 covers 9 bases. Trimming removed 5 bases from V and 4 bases from J; junction bases left unmatched: 15. This CDR3 is built from 17 residues. Germline-derived CDR1 and CDR2 are SGHRS and YFSETQ.

The J gene is TRBJ1-4, the V gene TRBV27, with 7 bases matching TRBD1. The V gene's germline CDR1 is MNHEY and CDR2 SMNVEV (reference sequence). V trimming: 3 bases; J trimming: 5 bases; junction bases outside the gene matches: 3. The CDR3 consists of 14 residues. For the CDR3, the DNA is TGTGCCAGCAGTTTCGGCAGGGGGAATGAAAAACTGTTTTTT. Translation: CASSFGRGNEKLFF.

This chain joins TRBV28 and TRBJ2-7; 15 nucleotides align to TRBD2. The CDR3 extends over 16 amino acids. The germline gives CDR1 MDHEN, CDR2 SYDVKM. V dropped 4 bases and J dropped 4; count of bases not matched to a gene: 5. The CDR3 DNA reads TGTGCCAGCAGTTCCAGAGGACTAGCGGGAGGGTACGAGCAGTACTTC. The encoded protein is CASSSRGLAGGYEQYF.

The chain is built from TRBV5-1 and TRBJ1-3; no definite D call. The length of the CDR3 is 13 residues. V was trimmed by 0 bases and J by 6 bases, leaving 7 bases between them. The germline gives CDR1 SGHRS, CDR2 YFSETQ. The CDR3 loop reads CASSLGQENTIYF. The CDR3 DNA reads TGCGCCAGCAGCTTGGGTCAGGAAAACACCATATATTTT.

This clone has more than one count but fewer than ten. The V and J genes are TRBV6-1 and TRBJ2-7; unclear D gene. Germline V gene lookup returns CDR1 MNHNS and CDR2 SASEGT. The CDR3 totals 13 residues. Between the trimmed V and J ends, which lost 0 bases and 4 bases, there was a span of 7 bases. As DNA, the CDR3 is TGTGCCAGCAGTGAAGCACAGCAGTACGAGCAGTACTTC. Translating it yields CASSEAQQYEQYF.

V is TRBV30 and J is TRBJ1-1; the D is unclear. CDR1 GTSNPN and CDR2 SVGIG come from the germline V gene (reference sequence). This CDR3 has 13 amino acids. V dropped 0 bases and J dropped 1 base, with 6 bases sitting between them. The CDR3 reads CAWSVRRNTEAFF. As DNA, the CDR3 is TGTGCCTGGAGTGTACGGAGGAACACTGAAGCTTTCTTT.

This clone was detected only a few times. CDR3: CASSQRTGMNTEAFF. Here the CDR3 DNA reads TGTGCCAGCAGCCAGAGGACAGGGATGAACACTGAAGCTTTCTTT. V usage is TRBV7-2 and J usage is TRBJ1-1, with 8 bases lining up with TRBD1. The junction had 5 bases not matched to a gene; V was cut back by 5 bases and J by 0 bases. The CDR3 loop spans 15 amino acids. CDR1 is SGHTA and CDR2 is FQGNSA in the germline V gene.

The chain recombines TRBV15 with TRBJ2-7, with D possibly being TRBD1 (6 bases). This CDR3 has 15 residues. V dropped 0 bases and J dropped 6 bases, with 15 bases sitting between them. The germline CDR1 and CDR2 sequences are LNHNV and YYDKDF (reference sequence). CDR3 in amino acids: CATSRDTGKESEQYF. CDR3 nucleotides: TGTGCCACCAGCAGAGACACAGGGAAGGAGAGCGAGCAGTACTTC.

The chain recombines TRBV7-8 with TRBJ1-2; TRBD1 agrees at 9 bases. V gave up 4 bases and J gave up 8 bases; unmatched junction bases: 2. The CDR3 has 12 residues. Germline CDR1 and CDR2: SGHVS and FQNEAQ. CDR3 in amino acids: CASSWTGDGYTF. In DNA, the CDR3 is TGTGCCAGCAGCTGGACAGGGGACGGCTACACCTTC. The whole variable domain, remainder taken from reference TRBV7-8 and TRBJ1-2, is GAGVSQSPRYKVAKRGQDVALRCDPISGHVSLFWYQQALGQGPEFLTYFQNEAQLDKSGLPSDRFFAERPEGSVSTLKIQRTQQEDSAVYLCASSWTGDGYTFGSGTRLTVV.

This clone has a single count. V and J are TRBV19 and TRBJ2-7, with TRBD2 identical over 9 bases. Germline CDR1 and CDR2: LNHDA and SQIVND (reference sequence). This CDR3 is built from 14 residues. V dropped 3 bases and J dropped 7; count of bases not matched to a gene: 7. CDR3 bases: TGTGCCAGTAGTATGGCGGGAGGGCCTCGGGAGCAGTACTTC. This sequence encodes CASSMAGGPREQYF.

The V gene is TRBV5-5, the J gene TRBJ2-3, with 9 bases matching TRBD2. Germline lookup yields CDR1 SGHKS and CDR2 YYEKEE (reference sequence). The CDR3 spans 18 residues. J lost 0 bases, V lost 6 bases, and 14 bases had no gene match. The DNA of the CDR3 is TGTGCCAGCACCCTAGGTGTTAGCGGGGGATATAGCACAGATACGCAGTATTTT. Protein product: CASTLGVSGGYSTDTQYF.

As regards this clone: Relative to the germline gene, one junction end is altered; a read error may explain this. This chain links TRBV7-7 with TRBJ2-1; 8 bases align to TRBD1. Germline CDR1 SSHAT, CDR2 FNYEAQ (reference sequence). The CDR3 totals 15 residues. CDR3 sequence (DNA): TGTGCTAGCAGCTTGGGACAGGTTCAGTACAATGAGCAGTTCTTC. Translated: CASSLGQVQYNEQFF.

The V and J genes are TRBV4-1 and TRBJ1-4, with 9 positions matching TRBD1. Germline lookup yields CDR1 MGHRA and CDR2 YSYEKL. The J segment lost 8 bases and the V segment lost 4 bases, leaving 2 bases of the junction unmatched. The CDR3 is 13 residues long. This CDR3 is CASSRTGAEKLFF. In DNA form, the CDR3 reads TGCGCCAGCAGCCGGACAGGGGCGGAAAAACTGTTTTTT.

The chain has TRBV7-6 and TRBJ2-1, with D uncertain. With 1 base removed from V and 5 bases from J, the gap between germline ends came to 9 bases. Germline V CDR1 and CDR2: SGHVS, FNYEAQ. The CDR3 sequence is 14 residues long. CDR3 DNA sequence: TGTGCCAGCAGCTTAGACAGATGGGACAATGAGCAGTTCTTC. As protein: CASSLDRWDNEQFF.

The genes are TRBV6-4 and TRBJ2-1; TRBD1 matches 8 bases. Germline V lookup: CDR1 MRHNA, CDR2 SNTAGT. Trimming took 8 bases from V and 8 from J; bases not matched to a gene: 2. The CDR3 contains 11 residues. This CDR3 is CASGTGHEQFF. Written as DNA, the CDR3 is TGTGCCAGCGGGACAGGCCATGAGCAGTTCTTC.

The chain couples TRBV4-1 to TRBJ2-2; TRBD1 might be the D (5 bases). The V end was cut by 0 bases, the J end by 7 bases, with 15 bases between. Germline CDR1 and CDR2: MGHRA and YSYEKL. This CDR3 comprises 16 residues. CDR3: CASSQDPTARGGELFF. Written as DNA, the CDR3 is TGCGCCAGCAGCCAAGATCCGACAGCTAGGGGCGGGGAGCTGTTTTTT.

V and J are TRBV19 and TRBJ2-6; D is uncertain. Trimming removed 6 bases from V and 1 base from J, with 13 bases in between. The germline V gene encodes CDR1 LNHDA and CDR2 SQIVND (reference sequence). The CDR3 spans 16 residues. The chain's CDR3 is CASSRDSASGANVLTF. The CDR3 DNA reads TGTGCCAGTAGCCGCGACTCCGCATCTGGGGCCAACGTCCTGACTTTC.